The rows below give T cell receptor beta chains drawn from one sample of a study of T cell repertoires in cytomegalovirus infection. A single record per CDR3 protein comes from TCRdb applying MiXCR to the reads. In the table there are some 900,000 distinct CDR3 sequences, approximately 29% of which are singletons. Which antigens these TCRs recognize remains unknown. This specimen was cultured CD8+ T cells from PBMCs, taken from culture after CMV antigen stimulation. The source is a human donor in good health (CMV status not recorded). Some clones in this sample may be carry-over from other donors' samples. Both conserved end residues are part of each CDR3. D genes are given only for firm matches. Clone size is shown for a subset of rows, as once, few, many or a class of expanded clone.

V gene	CDR3 length	clone size	D gene	J gene	CDR3 protein	CDR3 DNA
TRBV7-2	13	many	NA	TRBJ1-2	CASMIRGGDGYTF	TGTGCCAGCATGATAAGGGGAGGAGATGGCTACACCTTC
TRBV25-1	17	NA	TRBD2	TRBJ2-3	CASSEWWAGGRTDTQYF	TGTGCCAGCAGTGAATGGTGGGCGGGGGGACGCACAGATACGCAGTATTTT
TRBV6-6	16	few	TRBD1	TRBJ1-2	CASSPSRTGANYGYTF	TGTGCCAGCAGTCCTTCTCGGACAGGGGCAAACTATGGCTACACCTTC
TRBV27	14	few	NA	TRBJ2-3	CASSFRSRTDTQYF	TGTGCCAGCAGTTTTCGAAGTCGCACAGATACGCAGTATTTT
TRBV6-5	13	few	TRBD2	TRBJ2-5	CASTPLAEETQYF	TGTGCCAGCACTCCTCTAGCGGAAGAGACCCAGTACTTC
TRBV20-1	15	NA	NA	TRBJ1-4	CSARDIQDVRGKLFF	TGCAGTGCTAGAGATATACAGGACGTGCGGGGAAAACTGTTTTTT
TRBV20-1	15	NA	TRBD2	TRBJ2-2	CSAIGRGGSTGELFF	TGCAGTGCTATAGGACGGGGGGGCAGTACCGGGGAGCTGTTTTTT
TRBV6-5	19	NA	TRBD2	TRBJ2-1	CASSYSGLAGTSSYNEQFF	TGTGCCAGCAGTTACTCGGGACTAGCGGGGACCAGCTCCTACAATGAGCAGTTCTTC
TRBV7-2	14	few	NA	TRBJ1-5	CASSLFYSNQPQHF	TGTGCCAGCAGCCTCTTCTATAGCAATCAGCCCCAGCATTTT
TRBV10-2	16	NA	TRBD2	TRBJ2-7	CASTDVGGGSSYEQYF	TGCGCCAGCACCGATGTGGGGGGGGGGAGCTCCTACGAGCAGTACTTC
TRBV5-6	14	NA	TRBD1	TRBJ1-4	CASSGGQGFEKLFF	TGTGCCAGCAGCGGGGGACAGGGGTTCGAAAAACTGTTTTTT
TRBV7-2	12	NA	NA	TRBJ2-7	CASSGARGEQYF	TGTGCCAGCAGCGGGGCCCGTGGGGAGCAGTACTTC
TRBV6-6	20	NA	NA	TRBJ2-3	CASRLHGVTSWEEHTDTQYF	TGTGCCAGCAGGTTACATGGTGTCACGAGCTGGGAGGAACACACAGATACGCAGTATTTT
TRBV7-6	13	NA	NA	TRBJ2-7	CANSLSGYYEQYF	TGTGCCAACAGCTTATCAGGGTACTACGAGCAGTACTTC
TRBV7-2	17	few	NA	TRBJ2-3	CASSLVVVLPSTDTQYF	TGTGCCAGCAGCTTAGTTGTCGTTCTACCTAGCACAGATACGCAGTATTTT
TRBV2	14	NA	TRBD2	TRBJ2-7	CASSGTRPTYEQYF	TGTGCCAGCAGTGGGACTAGGCCAACCTACGAGCAGTACTTC
TRBV20-1	14	NA	NA	TRBJ1-2	CSARGTPTVYGYTF	TGCAGTGCTAGGGGCACTCCGACGGTCTATGGCTACACCTTC
TRBV7-6	18	many	TRBD2	TRBJ2-6	CASSYIAGGLSGANVLTF	TGTGCCAGCAGCTACATAGCGGGGGGGCTCTCTGGGGCCAACGTCCTGACTTTC
TRBV7-9	14	NA	NA	TRBJ1-1	CASSLSGARTEAFF	TGTGCCAGCAGCTTATCGGGGGCAAGGACTGAAGCTTTCTTT
TRBV2	13	NA	NA	TRBJ2-7	CASSESRRGEQYF	TGTGCCAGCAGTGAATCACGAAGGGGCGAGCAGTACTTC
TRBV20-1	14	NA	NA	TRBJ2-1	CSAPTGTPLPEQFF	TGCAGTGCTCCCACCGGGACGCCCCTCCCTGAGCAGTTCTTC
TRBV7-2	16	NA	TRBD1	TRBJ2-2	CASTFPWTGGAGELFF	TGTGCCAGCACCTTCCCTTGGACAGGGGGTGCCGGGGAGCTGTTTTTT
TRBV6-6	15	NA	NA	TRBJ1-1	CASSYPRGGNTEAFF	TGTGCCAGCAGTTACCCAAGGGGAGGGAACACTGAAGCTTTCTTT
TRBV27	13	NA	NA	TRBJ1-1	CASSRPGSTEAFF	TGTGCCAGCAGTCGCCCGGGAAGCACTGAAGCTTTCTTT
TRBV12-3/TRBV12-4	15	NA	NA	TRBJ1-5	CASSDDSFSNQPQHF	TGTGCCAGCAGTGACGACAGCTTTAGCAATCAGCCCCAGCATTTT
TRBV11-1	16	few	NA	TRBJ2-1	CASTSVIPALRNEQFF	TGTGCCAGCACTTCTGTAATTCCGGCGCTTCGCAATGAGCAGTTCTTC
TRBV7-6	16	many	TRBD1	TRBJ1-2	CASSLKDREPNYGYTF	TGTGCCAGCAGCTTAAAGGACAGGGAACCTAACTATGGCTACACCTTC
TRBV14	16	NA	NA	TRBJ2-3	CASSQDNRGVTDTQYF	TGTGCCAGCAGCCAAGATAATAGGGGTGTTACAGATACGCAGTATTTT
TRBV7-2	18	NA	TRBD2	TRBJ2-3	CASSLLLGGGDHTDTQYF	TGTGCCAGCAGCCTCCTATTGGGCGGGGGGGATCATACAGATACGCAGTATTTT
TRBV7-9	16	many	TRBD1	TRBJ2-1	CASSRSGTGVYNEQFF	TGTGCCAGCAGCAGGTCCGGGACAGGGGTCTACAATGAGCAGTTCTTC
TRBV12-3/TRBV12-4	16	once	TRBD1	TRBJ2-1	CASSFRDRGYYNEQFF	TGTGCCAGCAGTTTCCGGGACAGGGGTTACTACAATGAGCAGTTCTTC
TRBV6-8	15	NA	TRBD1	TRBJ2-7	CASSLSRDSPYEQYF	TGTGCCAGCAGTCTTTCGAGGGACAGTCCCTACGAGCAGTACTTC
TRBV20-1	16	few	TRBD2	TRBJ2-1	CSARDRWRGGYNEQFF	TGCAGTGCTAGAGATAGGTGGCGGGGGGGATACAATGAGCAGTTCTTC
TRBV19	10	few	NA	TRBJ1-1	CASGGLEAFF	TGTGCCAGCGGTGGGTTGGAAGCTTTCTTT
TRBV9	18	few	NA	TRBJ1-2	CASSPREVGTLANYGYTF	TGTGCCAGCAGCCCCAGAGAAGTGGGGACGCTAGCTAACTATGGCTACACCTTC
TRBV12-3/TRBV12-4	13	NA	TRBD2	TRBJ2-7	CASSWTSGDEQYF	TGTGCCAGCAGTTGGACTAGCGGGGACGAGCAGTACTTC
TRBV28	17	NA	TRBD1	TRBJ1-5	CASSLVPTGGSGQPQHF	TGTGCCAGCAGTTTAGTCCCGACAGGGGGCTCAGGTCAGCCCCAGCATTTT
TRBV11-1	15	NA	TRBD2	TRBJ2-1	CASSLRRLAGDEQFF	TGTGCCAGCAGCTTAAGACGGCTAGCGGGGGATGAGCAGTTCTTC
TRBV7-8	15	many	NA	TRBJ1-3	CASSLSGRGGNTIYF	TGTGCCAGCAGCTTAAGTGGCCGGGGAGGAAACACCATATATTTT
TRBV2	18	few	NA	TRBJ2-1	CASSEALRNLGGGGEQFF	TGTGCCAGCAGTGAAGCGCTTCGGAATCTAGGGGGCGGGGGGGAGCAGTTCTTC
TRBV3-1	16	few	NA	TRBJ1-6	CASSQDGGRGNSPLHF	TGTGCCAGCAGCCAAGACGGGGGCAGAGGGAATTCACCCCTCCACTTT
TRBV7-9	15	few	NA	TRBJ2-1	CASSSSGEANNEQFF	TGTGCCAGCAGTTCGTCAGGGGAGGCTAACAATGAGCAGTTCTTC
TRBV2	13	few	TRBD1	TRBJ2-7	CASVQGAADEQYF	TGTGCCAGTGTTCAGGGGGCCGCCGACGAGCAGTACTTC
TRBV13	13	NA	NA	TRBJ2-5	CASSLESEETQYF	TGTGCCAGCAGCTTAGAGTCCGAAGAGACCCAGTACTTC
TRBV28	15	NA	NA	TRBJ2-7	CASSLASDILYEQYF	TGTGCCAGCAGTTTAGCCAGCGACATTCTCTACGAGCAGTACTTC
TRBV7-8	14	few	NA	TRBJ1-1	CASSLSGFGTEAFF	TGTGCCAGCAGCTTAAGTGGTTTCGGCACTGAAGCTTTCTTT
TRBV12-3/TRBV12-4	17	NA	NA	TRBJ1-5	CASSLGDKGPSNQPQHF	TGTGCCAGCAGTTTAGGGGACAAGGGACCTAGCAATCAGCCCCAGCATTTT
TRBV4-1	15	NA	TRBD2	TRBJ2-7	CASSQASGGMYEQYF	TGCGCCAGCAGCCAAGCTAGCGGGGGTATGTACGAGCAGTACTTC
TRBV7-2	16	few	NA	TRBJ2-5	CASSLQGAFDQETQYF	TGTGCCAGCAGCCTGCAGGGAGCTTTTGACCAAGAGACCCAGTACTTC
TRBV28	15	NA	NA	TRBJ1-5	CASTRVGDSNQPQHF	TGTGCCAGCACCCGAGTGGGGGATAGCAATCAGCCCCAGCATTTT
TRBV7-9	15	NA	TRBD1	TRBJ2-3	CASSLGTGESDTQYF	TGTGCCAGCAGCTTAGGGACAGGGGAATCAGATACGCAGTATTTT
TRBV27	16	NA	TRBD2	TRBJ2-7	CASSPLAGGPTYEQYF	TGTGCCAGCAGTCCCCTGGCGGGGGGCCCGACCTACGAGCAGTACTTC
TRBV19	16	many	NA	TRBJ2-1	CASSLPRRGSYNEQFF	TGTGCCAGTAGCTTACCGCGAAGGGGATCCTACAATGAGCAGTTCTTC
TRBV19	15	NA	TRBD2	TRBJ2-5	CASSISRGTQETQYF	TGTGCCAGTAGTATATCGCGGGGGACTCAAGAGACCCAGTACTTC